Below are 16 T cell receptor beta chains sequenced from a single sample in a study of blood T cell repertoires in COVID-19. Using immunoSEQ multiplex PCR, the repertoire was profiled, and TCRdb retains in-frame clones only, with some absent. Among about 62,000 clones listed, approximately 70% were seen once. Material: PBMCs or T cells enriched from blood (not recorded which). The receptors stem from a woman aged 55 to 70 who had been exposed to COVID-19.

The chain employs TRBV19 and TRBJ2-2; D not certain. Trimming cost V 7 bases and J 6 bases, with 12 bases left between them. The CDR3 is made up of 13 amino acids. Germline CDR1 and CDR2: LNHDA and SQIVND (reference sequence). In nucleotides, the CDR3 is TGTGCCAGTAACATGGTCGGGTCCGGGGAGCTGTTTTTT. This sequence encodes CASNMVGSGELFF.

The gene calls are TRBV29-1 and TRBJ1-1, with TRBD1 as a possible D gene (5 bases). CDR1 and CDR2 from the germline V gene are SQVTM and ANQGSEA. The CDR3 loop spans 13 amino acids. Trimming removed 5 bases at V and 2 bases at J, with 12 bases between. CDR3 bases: TGCAGCGTTTGGGGGGGGATAAACACTGAAGCTTTCTTT. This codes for CSVWGGINTEAFF.

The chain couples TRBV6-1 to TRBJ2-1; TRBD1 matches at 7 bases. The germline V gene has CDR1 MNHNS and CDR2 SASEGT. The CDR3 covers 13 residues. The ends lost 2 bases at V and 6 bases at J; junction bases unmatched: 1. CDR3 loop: CASSERGPNEQFF. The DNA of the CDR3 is TGTGCCAGCAGTGAAAGGGGGCCCAATGAGCAGTTCTTC.

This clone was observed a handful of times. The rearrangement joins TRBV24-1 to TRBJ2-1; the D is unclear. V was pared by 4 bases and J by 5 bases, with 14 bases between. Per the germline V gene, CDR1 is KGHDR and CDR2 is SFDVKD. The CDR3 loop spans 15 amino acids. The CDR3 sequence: CATSDARSWNNEQFF. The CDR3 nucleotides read TGTGCCACCAGTGACGCTAGGAGCTGGAACAATGAGCAGTTCTTC.

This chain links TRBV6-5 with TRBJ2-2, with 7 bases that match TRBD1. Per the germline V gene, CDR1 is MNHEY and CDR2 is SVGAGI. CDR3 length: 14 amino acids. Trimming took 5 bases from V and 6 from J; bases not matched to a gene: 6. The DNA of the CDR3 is TGTGCCAGCAGTAATACAGGGGCGGCCGGGGAGCTGTTTTTT. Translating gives CASSNTGAAGELFF.

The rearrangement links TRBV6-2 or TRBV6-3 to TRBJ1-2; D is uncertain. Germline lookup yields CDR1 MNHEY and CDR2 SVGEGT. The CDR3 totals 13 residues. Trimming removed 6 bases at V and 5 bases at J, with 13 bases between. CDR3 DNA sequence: TGTGCCAGCAGCCCCCCTTTCACTTATGGCTACACCTTC. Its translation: CASSPPFTYGYTF.

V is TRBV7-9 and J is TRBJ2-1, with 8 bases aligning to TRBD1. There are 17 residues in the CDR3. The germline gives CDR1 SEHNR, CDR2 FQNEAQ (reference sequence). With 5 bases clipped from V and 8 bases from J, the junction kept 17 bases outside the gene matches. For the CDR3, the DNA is TGTGCCAGCAGCCCCGGACAGGGTGGTGTTTGGGTGGATGAGCAGTTCTTC. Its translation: CASSPGQGGVWVDEQFF.

The DNA for the CDR3 is TGTGCCAGCGGGGCCCGACGGAACTATGGCTACACCTTC. As protein: CASGARRNYGYTF. The chain joins TRBV2 to TRBJ1-2, with D perhaps matching TRBD1 (5 bases). V was cut by 8 bases and J by 2 bases, with 12 bases left in between. The CDR3 contains 13 residues. CDR1 SNHLY and CDR2 FYNNEI come from the germline V gene.

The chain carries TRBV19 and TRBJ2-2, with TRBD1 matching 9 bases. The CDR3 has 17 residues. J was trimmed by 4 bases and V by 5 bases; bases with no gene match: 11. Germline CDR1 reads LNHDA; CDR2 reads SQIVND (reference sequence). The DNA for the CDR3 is TGTGCCAGTAGTCTTTGGACAGGGGCGATCGGCACCGGGGAGCTGTTTTTT. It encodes CASSLWTGAIGTGELFF.

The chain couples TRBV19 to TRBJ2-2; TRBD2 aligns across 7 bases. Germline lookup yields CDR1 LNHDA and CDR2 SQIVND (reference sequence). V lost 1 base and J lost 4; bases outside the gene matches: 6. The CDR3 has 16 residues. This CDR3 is CASSIGLARVTGELFF. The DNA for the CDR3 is TGTGCCAGTAGTATAGGACTAGCACGGGTCACCGGGGAGCTGTTTTTT.

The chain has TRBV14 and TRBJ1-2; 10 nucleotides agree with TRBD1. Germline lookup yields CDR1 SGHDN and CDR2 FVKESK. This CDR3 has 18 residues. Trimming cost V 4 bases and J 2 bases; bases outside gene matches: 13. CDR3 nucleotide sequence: TGTGCCAGCAGCCTCACGGGACAGGGGAGGTATCTCAACTATGGCTACACCTTC. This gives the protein CASSLTGQGRYLNYGYTF.

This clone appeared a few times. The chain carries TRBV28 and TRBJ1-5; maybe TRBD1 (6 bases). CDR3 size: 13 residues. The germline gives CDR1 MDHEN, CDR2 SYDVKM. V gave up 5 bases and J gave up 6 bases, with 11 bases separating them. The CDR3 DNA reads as TGTGCCAGCAGTGAACAGGGTGTTCAGCCCCAGCATTTT. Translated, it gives CASSEQGVQPQHF.

The CDR3 coding sequence is TGTGCCAGCAGCTTGCAAGCAGGGAACTCACCCCTCCACTTT. Translating it yields CASSLQAGNSPLHF. The chain combines TRBV5-4 with TRBJ1-6; D perhaps matches TRBD1 (5 bases). Germline V lookup: CDR1 SGHNT, CDR2 YYREEE (reference sequence). CDR3 size: 14 residues. Trimming cost V 1 base and J 10 bases, with 12 bases left between them.

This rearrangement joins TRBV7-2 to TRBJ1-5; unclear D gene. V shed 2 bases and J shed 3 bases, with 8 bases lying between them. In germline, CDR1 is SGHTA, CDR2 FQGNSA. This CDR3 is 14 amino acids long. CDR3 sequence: CASSLWRNNQPQHF. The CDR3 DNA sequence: TGTGCCAGCAGCTTATGGCGGAACAATCAGCCCCAGCATTTT.

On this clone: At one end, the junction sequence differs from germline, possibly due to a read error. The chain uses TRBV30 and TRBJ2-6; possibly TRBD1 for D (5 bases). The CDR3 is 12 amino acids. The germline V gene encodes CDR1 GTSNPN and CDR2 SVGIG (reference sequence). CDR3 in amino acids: CAWDGHGESGLF. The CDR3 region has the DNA TGTGCCTGGGACGGACATGGGGAATCTGGATTATTC.

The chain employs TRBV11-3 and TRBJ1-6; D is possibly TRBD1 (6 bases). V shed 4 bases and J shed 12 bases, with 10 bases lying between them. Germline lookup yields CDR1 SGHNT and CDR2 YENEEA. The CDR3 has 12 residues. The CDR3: CASSSTRGPLHF. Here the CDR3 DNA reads TGTGCCAGCAGCTCGACCAGGGGACCCCTCCACTTT.